Each of the 17 T cell receptor beta chains below was sequenced from the same sample in a study of blood T cells in healthy people across ages. Through a sample-barcoded 5' primer and a J-beta primer mix, a second PCR was run for roughly 6 to 12 cycles. TCRdb called the 5' RACE reads again in MiXCR, with one record for every CDR3 protein. The sample records over 1,500,000 distinct CDR3 sequences, around half being singletons. Source material: blood. All receptors derive from a woman in her 40s in good health.

V is TRBV10-3 and J is TRBJ2-7; D is perhaps TRBD1 or TRBD2 (5 bases each). Germline assignment: CDR1 ENHRY and CDR2 SYGVKD. The CDR3 totals 17 residues. The V end was cut by 3 bases, the J end by 0 bases, with 18 bases between. CDR3 loop: CAISETLRDRSSYEQYF. CDR3 nucleotides: TGTGCCATCAGTGAAACATTGAGGGACCGAAGCTCCTACGAGCAGTACTTC.

The V call is TRBV18, the J call TRBJ2-1, with 9 bases that match TRBD1. The V gene's germline CDR1 is KGHSH and CDR2 LQKENI. This CDR3 spans 14 amino acids. The J segment lost 5 bases and the V segment lost 3 bases, leaving 2 bases of the junction unmatched. The CDR3 is CASSPWTGDNEQFF. The CDR3 nucleotides are TGTGCCAGCTCACCTTGGACAGGGGACAATGAGCAGTTCTTC.

The V call is TRBV5-6, the J call TRBJ2-1; D unclear. The DNA end lines up better with TRBJ2-7; the J call may be wrong. This CDR3 is built from 14 residues. Germline loops: CDR1 SGHDT, CDR2 YYEEEE. DNA of the CDR3: TGTGCCAGCAGCTTCCCCAGCGCCTACAATGAGCAGTACTTC. It codes for CASSFPSAYNEQYF.

The chain uses TRBV27 and TRBJ2-7, with D perhaps matching TRBD2 (5 bases). Germline assignment: CDR1 MNHEY and CDR2 SMNVEV (reference sequence). This CDR3 has 15 amino acids. The V end lost 5 bases, the J end lost 3 bases, and 17 bases lay between the germline ends. The CDR3 reads CASSHGHTRDYEQYF. The CDR3 DNA follows: TGTGCCAGCAGTCACGGGCATACCCGGGACTACGAGCAGTACTTC.

This clonotype has just a few counts. In DNA form, the CDR3 reads TGTGCCAGCAGCCGGTTAGCGGGGGGGCGGAATACGCAGTATTTT. Amino acid sequence: CASSRLAGGRNTQYF. The chain uses TRBV7-3 and TRBJ2-3; 11 bases line up with TRBD2. The germline V gene has CDR1 SGHTA and CDR2 FQGTGA. The trim removed 5 bases at V and 7 bases at J, leaving 8 bases unmatched. This CDR3 has 15 amino acids.

The rearrangement links TRBV7-2 to TRBJ2-1; the D gene is possibly TRBD2 (5 bases). The CDR3 spans 15 residues. V was trimmed by 4 bases and J by 0 bases, leaving 10 bases between them. Germline V gives CDR1 SGHTA, CDR2 FQGNSA. The CDR3 nucleotides read TGTGCCAGCAGCTCCACAGCGGACTCCTACAATGAGCAGTTCTTC. Protein sequence: CASSSTADSYNEQFF.

The CDR3 DNA sequence: TGTGCCAGCAGCCGAGATACAGGGGCGGCCGGAGAGACCCAGTACTTC. Translated, it gives CASSRDTGAAGETQYF. The rearrangement uses TRBV11-2 and TRBJ2-5, with 7 bases aligning to TRBD1. With 5 bases clipped from V and 4 bases from J, the junction kept 13 bases outside the gene matches. The CDR3 is 16 amino acids. Germline V gene data show CDR1 as SGHAT and CDR2 as FQNNGV.

This chain joins TRBV10-3 and TRBJ2-1, with 8 bases identical to TRBD1. The germline gives CDR1 ENHRY, CDR2 SYGVKD. Trimming at V came to 6 bases and at J to 5 bases, leaving 6 bases not matched to a gene. CDR3 size: 14 residues. The CDR3 sequence is CAIRAGQENNEQFF. The CDR3 DNA reads TGTGCCATCAGGGCGGGACAGGAAAACAATGAGCAGTTCTTC.

The chain recombines TRBV20-1 with TRBJ2-3; D gene uncertain. CDR3 size: 14 residues. The V end was cut by 0 bases, the J end by 8 bases, with 15 bases between. Germline loops: CDR1 DFQATT, CDR2 SNEGSKA (reference sequence). The CDR3 loop is CSARDVQEWVTQYF. The DNA for the CDR3 is TGCAGTGCTAGAGATGTTCAGGAATGGGTTACGCAGTATTTT.

This chain joins TRBV5-1 and TRBJ2-1, with 10 bases matching TRBD2. This CDR3 region has 15 residues. Germline CDR1 is SGHRS and CDR2 is YFSETQ. V was clipped by 2 bases and J by 8 bases; unmatched bases: 7. The DNA of the CDR3 is TGCGCCAGCAGCTTCAGCGGGGGGGCAGTGGATGAGCAGTTCTTC. Protein product: CASSFSGGAVDEQFF.

This rearrangement joins TRBV28 to TRBJ1-1; 9 bases match TRBD1. Losses at the gene ends were 4 bases for V and 5 bases for J; bases not matched to a gene: 5. Germline assignment: CDR1 MDHEN and CDR2 SYDVKM. The CDR3 totals 14 residues. The CDR3 reads CASSSTGGWTEAFF. The CDR3 DNA sequence: TGTGCCAGCAGTTCTACAGGGGGCTGGACTGAAGCTTTCTTT.

The chain is built from TRBV4-3 and TRBJ2-2; D is ambiguous. The CDR3 sequence is 15 residues long. V was trimmed by 0 bases and J by 3 bases, leaving 8 bases between them. Looked up from germline, CDR1 is LGHNA and CDR2 is YSLEER. CDR3 sequence (DNA): TGCGCCAGCAGCCAAGACTGGCAGGACACCGGGGAGCTGTTTTTT. Amino acids: CASSQDWQDTGELFF.

This clonotype was observed a handful of times. Here the CDR3 reads CASSLQGGVKNIQYF. The CDR3 coding sequence is TGTGCCAGCAGTTTACAGGGGGGAGTCAAAAACATTCAGTACTTC. The chain uses TRBV27 and TRBJ2-4; tentative D call: TRBD1 (7 bases). There are 15 residues in the CDR3. The V gene lost 2 bases and the J gene lost 3 bases, with 11 bases spanning the gap. Looked up from germline, CDR1 is MNHEY and CDR2 is SMNVEV (reference sequence).

About this clonotype: This may be a read error: a much more frequent sequence differs by one nucleotide. V and J are TRBV5-1 and TRBJ2-7; D is possibly TRBD2 (6 bases). The germline V gene has CDR1 SGHRS and CDR2 YFSETQ. The CDR3 is 14 amino acids. The CDR3 nucleotides read TGCACCAGCAGCTTGGTGATTAGCGGCTACGAGCAGTACTTC. It codes for CTSSLVISGYEQYF.

The rearrangement joins TRBV6-5 to TRBJ1-2; TRBD1 matches 7 bases. CDR3 length equals 14 residues. V lost 4 bases to trimming and J lost 3 bases; unmatched junction nucleotides: 5. Germline values: CDR1 MNHEY, CDR2 SVGAGI. The CDR3 protein is CASSLEGADYGYTF. The CDR3 DNA sequence: TGTGCCAGCAGTTTGGAGGGGGCTGACTATGGCTACACCTTC.

The rearrangement joins TRBV2 to TRBJ1-4; unclear D gene. CDR1 and CDR2 from the germline V gene are SNHLY and FYNNEI. Trimming removed 11 bases at V and 8 bases at J, with 18 bases between. The CDR3 has 13 amino acids. CDR3 DNA sequence: TGTGCCGGACGGCGGGCGGCGCTGGAAAAACTGTTTTTT. It specifies CAGRRAALEKLFF.

The genes are TRBV10-1 and TRBJ2-7; TRBD1 is a possible D gene (6 bases). The CDR3 totals 14 residues. CDR1 WNHNN and CDR2 SYGVQD come from the germline V gene (reference sequence). V lost 6 bases and J lost 6, with 18 bases in between. The CDR3 reads CASSPKRGGTEQYF. For the CDR3, the DNA is TGCGCCAGCAGCCCAAAACGAGGGGGAACCGAGCAGTACTTC.